Below, 22 T cell receptor beta chains from the same sample are listed, as sequenced in a study of blood T cells in healthy people across ages. A second roughly 7 to 11 cycle PCR used barcoded and J-beta primers. TCRdb analysed the 5' RACE reads with MiXCR anew, one entry per CDR3 protein. The table has about 1 million distinct CDR3 sequences, 35% to 55% seen once. Sequencing input: blood. These receptors all come from a woman aged 60-70 years in good health.

The CDR3 sequence: CASSLAGGIYNEQYF. CDR3 nucleotide sequence: TGTGCCAGCAGTTTGGCGGGCGGGATCTACAATGAGCAGTACTTC. The rearrangement uses TRBV27 and TRBJ2-7, with D maybe TRBD2 (6 bases). The CDR3 length is 15 residues. The germline CDR1 and CDR2 sequences are MNHEY and SMNVEV (reference sequence). V was trimmed by 3 bases and J by 7 bases, leaving 19 bases between them.

In this sample, this clonotype turned up a few times. The rearrangement joins TRBV7-2 to TRBJ1-4, with TRBD1 matching over 7 bases. The trim removed 4 bases at V and 8 bases at J, leaving 10 bases unmatched. In germline, CDR1 is SGHTA, CDR2 FQGNSA. The CDR3 has 15 residues. CDR3 protein: CASSSREGAWEKLFF. For the CDR3, the DNA is TGTGCCAGCAGCTCCCGTGAGGGGGCCTGGGAAAAACTGTTTTTT.

This clonotype was counted many times. The V call is TRBV6-1, the J call TRBJ2-7; no definite D call. The V end lost 1 base, the J end lost 2 bases, and 6 bases lay between the germline ends. The CDR3 runs to 13 residues. Germline V CDR1 and CDR2: MNHNS, SASEGT. The CDR3 here is CASSEDYPYEQYF. The CDR3 DNA reads TGTGCCAGCAGTGAAGACTACCCCTACGAGCAGTACTTC.

A few counts support this clonotype. V gene TRBV5-4 combines with J gene TRBJ2-5, with TRBD2 matching 7 bases. J was trimmed by 5 bases and V by 3 bases; bases with no gene match: 10. This CDR3 region has 15 residues. Germline CDR1 and CDR2: SGHNT and YYREEE (reference sequence). CDR3 in DNA: TGTGCCAGCAGCTCGCCTGGGGGGGAGATCGAGACCCAGTACTTC. This encodes CASSSPGGEIETQYF.

This clonotype was seen only a few times. The V call is TRBV9, the J call TRBJ2-1, with 8 bases matching TRBD2. V shed 2 bases and J 6 bases; nucleotides not matched to a gene: 7. CDR3 length: 15 residues. The germline V gene encodes CDR1 SGDLS and CDR2 YYNGEE. CDR3 DNA: TGTGCCAGCAGCGTGTACGGGAGGGAGGGCAATGAGCAGTTCTTC. The encoded protein is CASSVYGREGNEQFF.

This chain connects TRBV7-9 to TRBJ2-7; D is tentatively TRBD1 or TRBD2 (5 bases each). Between the trimmed V and J ends, which lost 4 bases and 2 bases, there was a span of 18 bases. The CDR3 contains 16 residues. The germline CDR1 and CDR2 sequences are SEHNR and FQNEAQ (reference sequence). Here the CDR3 reads CASSSPLGRETYEQYF. The CDR3 DNA is TGTGCCAGCAGCTCTCCACTCGGCAGGGAGACCTACGAGCAGTACTTC.

Only a few counts were recorded for this clonotype. The chain joins TRBV20-1 to TRBJ2-7, with D tentatively TRBD1 (5 bases). V dropped 6 bases and J dropped 4 bases, with 19 bases sitting between them. CDR1 is DFQATT, CDR2 SNEGSKA, per germline (reference sequence). CDR3 size: 14 residues. CDR3 sequence reads: CSATDRTTYYEQYF. The CDR3 DNA follows: TGCAGTGCAACTGACAGAACCACCTATTACGAGCAGTACTTC.

In this sample, this clonotype turned up a few times. V usage is TRBV7-8 and J usage is TRBJ1-1; weak D call: TRBD1 (5 bases). V was shortened by 5 bases and J by 0 bases, with 16 bases between the two germline ends. Germline V gives CDR1 SGHVS, CDR2 FQNEAQ. The CDR3 covers 16 residues. The CDR3 is CASSLSTETMNTEAFF. CDR3 bases: TGTGCCAGCAGCCTCTCGACAGAAACCATGAACACTGAAGCTTTCTTT.

The J gene is TRBJ2-1, the V gene TRBV21-1; the table gives TRBD1 as D, unverified against the DNA. TRBV21-1 is deemed a pseudogene. CDR3 length: 18 amino acids. CDR3 region: CASSKYLKGYADYNEQFF. The CDR3 coding sequence is TGTGCCAGCAGCAAATATCTAAAGGGGTATGCTGATTACAATGAGCAGTTCTTC.

This clonotype has just a few counts. The V and J genes are TRBV10-2 and TRBJ2-5; 15 bases align to TRBD2. The CDR3 runs 15 residues. Germline V gives CDR1 WSHSY, CDR2 SAAADI. The chain's CDR3 is CAAVRTSGREETQYF. The DNA for the CDR3 is TGCGCAGCGGTCCGGACTAGCGGGAGGGAAGAGACCCAGTACTTC.

V gene TRBV13 combines with J gene TRBJ1-2; 8 positions match TRBD1. There are 14 residues in the CDR3. Germline V lookup: CDR1 PRHDT, CDR2 FYEKMQ (reference sequence). V shed 5 bases, J shed 3 bases, and the junction held 5 bases outside the gene matches. The CDR3 loop reads CASSQRTGHYGYTF. In DNA, the CDR3 is TGTGCCAGCAGCCAGCGGACAGGGCACTATGGCTACACCTTC.

V gene TRBV2 combines with J gene TRBJ1-6; D is uncertain. The CDR3 covers 15 residues. V lost 3 bases and J lost 0, with 6 bases in between. The germline CDR1 and CDR2 sequences are SNHLY and FYNNEI. CDR3: CASSEESSYNSPLHF. CDR3 bases: TGTGCCAGCAGTGAGGAGAGCTCCTATAATTCACCCCTCCACTTT.

This clonotype was seen only a few times. The V call is TRBV18, the J call TRBJ2-1; 9 bases are shared with TRBD2. The CDR3 is 16 amino acids. Germline CDR1 reads KGHSH; CDR2 reads LQKENI. V lost 3 bases, J lost 3 bases, and 6 bases stayed unmatched. CDR3 DNA: TGTGCCAGCTCACCTGAAGCGGGAGGTGGCTACAATGAGCAGTTCTTC. Residues: CASSPEAGGGYNEQFF.

The chain uses TRBV9 and TRBJ2-5; tentatively, D is TRBD1 (5 bases). V was pared by 0 bases and J by 2 bases, with 14 bases between. Germline V gives CDR1 SGDLS, CDR2 YYNGEE. The CDR3 runs 16 residues. The CDR3 protein is CASSVATGPGQETQYF. The DNA for the CDR3 is TGTGCCAGCAGCGTAGCTACAGGCCCCGGGCAAGAGACCCAGTACTTC.

This clonotype has a handful of counts. The CDR3 is CASSLATLYPYNEQFF. CDR3 bases: TGTGCCAGCAGTTTAGCAACACTTTACCCCTACAATGAGCAGTTCTTC. The chain uses TRBV12-3 or TRBV12-4 and TRBJ2-1; D not resolved. There are 16 residues in the CDR3. The V gene lost 0 bases and the J gene lost 2 bases, with 11 bases spanning the gap.

This chain joins TRBV7-9 and TRBJ2-3; D tentatively fits TRBD1 or TRBD2 (5 bases each). Germline-derived CDR1 and CDR2 are SEHNR and FQNEAQ (reference sequence). V lost 8 bases, J lost 0 bases, and 12 bases lay in between. This CDR3 contains 14 residues. Written as DNA, the CDR3 is TGTGCCAGCTGCACGGGGCTTAGCACAGATACGCAGTATTTT. Amino acid sequence: CASCTGLSTDTQYF.

There are a few counts of this clonotype. This chain joins TRBV6-2 or TRBV6-3 and TRBJ1-2; D is ambiguous. The V and J ends lost 2 bases and 0 bases respectively, with 10 bases between them. The CDR3 consists of 15 residues. CDR1 is MNHEY and CDR2 is SVGEGT in the germline V gene. In DNA, the CDR3 is TGTGCCAGCAGTTACCCATTCGCTTCTAACTATGGCTACACCTTC. Residues: CASSYPFASNYGYTF.

The chain has TRBV15 and TRBJ1-4, with D possibly being TRBD1 (6 bases). V was trimmed by 3 bases and J by 8 bases, leaving 19 bases between them. The germline V gene has CDR1 LNHNV and CDR2 YYDKDF (reference sequence). This CDR3 has 16 residues. The CDR3 loop reads CATSSGHRGLEEKLFF. CDR3 sequence (DNA): TGTGCCACCAGCAGTGGACATAGGGGGTTGGAAGAAAAACTGTTTTTT.

V gene TRBV6-5 combines with J gene TRBJ2-7; D ambiguous. The DNA end favors TRBJ2-5, so the J call may be wrong. Germline CDR1 reads MNHEY; CDR2 reads SVGAGI. This CDR3 region has 10 residues. The CDR3 DNA reads as TGTGCCCTGCAACAAGAGACCCAGTACTTC. Translating gives CALQQETQYF.

This clonotype was counted at least ten times. The chain recombines TRBV6-2 or TRBV6-3 with TRBJ1-2; D gene unclear. This CDR3 comprises 13 residues. The V gene's germline CDR1 is MNHEY and CDR2 SVGEGT. V dropped 5 bases and J dropped 5 bases, with 12 bases sitting between them. CDR3 DNA: TGTGCCAGCAGTAGCAGGAATACTTATGGCTACACCTTC. Its protein is CASSSRNTYGYTF.

The sample holds one count of this clonotype. A much larger clone lies a single base off, so this may be a read error. The rearrangement uses TRBV29-1 and TRBJ2-1, with 9 nucleotides matching TRBD1. The V and J ends lost 4 bases and 10 bases, in that order; junction bases with no gene match: 5. The CDR3 length is 12 residues. The germline V gene encodes CDR1 SQVTM and CDR2 ANQGSEA. CDR3 protein: CSVVRTGGEQFF. The CDR3 DNA sequence: TGCAGCGTTGTTAGAACAGGGGGCGAGCAGTTCTTC.

The rearrangement links TRBV12-3 or TRBV12-4 to TRBJ2-7, with a weak D call TRBD2 (5 bases). The CDR3 runs 15 residues. Trimming left V 6 bases short and J 3 bases short, with 18 bases between. CDR3 bases: TGTGCCAGCAGCTTCGCCCCAGCGGTCAACTACGAGCAGTACTTC. It specifies CASSFAPAVNYEQYF.